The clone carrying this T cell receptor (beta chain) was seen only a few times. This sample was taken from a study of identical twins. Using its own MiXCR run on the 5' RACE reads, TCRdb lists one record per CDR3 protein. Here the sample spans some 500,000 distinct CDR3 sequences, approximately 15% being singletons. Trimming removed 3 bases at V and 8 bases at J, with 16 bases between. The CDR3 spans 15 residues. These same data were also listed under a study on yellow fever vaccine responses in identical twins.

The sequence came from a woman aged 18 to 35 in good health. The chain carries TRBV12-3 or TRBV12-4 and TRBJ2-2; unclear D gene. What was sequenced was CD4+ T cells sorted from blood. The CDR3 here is CASSFRQLLRGELFF. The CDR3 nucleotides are TGTGCCAGCAGTTTCCGGCAGCTACTTAGGGGGGAGCTGTTTTTT.